Given below is one T cell receptor beta chain in context. Its antigen remains unknown. This sample is drawn from a study of a mutant IDH1 vaccine in newly diagnosed glioma. On the study more broadly: Vaccination of patients was performed eight times, in weeks 1, 3, 5, 7, 11, 15, 19 and 23. The treated population exhibited a male proportion of about 62%, a female proportion of roughly 40%, and a mean age of about 39 years. General study findings and limits: Pseudoprogression looked unconnected to shifts in top peripheral T cell clonotypes. Most patients, approximately 93%, showed vaccine-induced immune responses.

The repertoire was sequenced with immunoSEQ multiplex PCR; TCRdb's copy has only in-frame clones and lacks some. Found here are about 26,000 clones, 65% to 80% of them singletons; the top ten hold less than 9.5%. Regarding time point: week 5, during vaccination. Vaccination used 300 ug of mutant IDH1 20-mer peptide per dose, with topical imiquimod. Germline values: CDR1 KGHSH, CDR2 LQKENI. With V trimmed by 1 base and J by 0 bases, 3 bases remained unmatched. This CDR3 is 16 amino acids long. The receptor was isolated from a man aged 40-55 years with glioma. Some clones in this sample may be carry-over from other donors' samples. J is TRBJ2-3 and V is TRBV18, with 8 bases that match TRBD2. The source was PBMCs, collected from a glioma patient whose treatment included an IDH1 peptide vaccine. The DNA for the CDR3 is TGTGCCAGCTCACCACGGCGGGGGGCTAGCACAGATACGCAGTATTTT. This sequence encodes CASSPRRGASTDTQYF.